This T cell receptor (beta chain) was found in a study of spatial heterogeneity in lung cancer. The CDR3 sequence is 13 residues long. V lost 4 bases and J 3 bases, leaving 13 bases between the germline ends. Germline values: CDR1 DFQATT, CDR2 SNEGSKA (reference sequence). TCR cDNA molecules each had a unique molecular identifier. TCRdb re-called the 5' RACE reads through MiXCR, storing one row per CDR3 protein. The data contain 50,000 or so distinct CDR3 sequences, around 7.6% of them singletons. Time point noted: sample taken at primary tumor resection. No cells were sorted before sequencing. The whole RNA sequenced was extracted from tumor, nontumor lung or frozen PBMC. This clonotype occurred many times.

The sequence was obtained from a female donor with early-stage non-small cell lung cancer. Sequenced here: PBMCs, sampled at surgery. The V and J genes are TRBV20-1 and TRBJ2-7, with a weak D call TRBD2 (6 bases). The CDR3 protein is CSAMSGGIYEQYF. DNA for the CDR3: TGCAGTGCTATGTCAGGAGGGATCTACGAGCAGTACTTC.